Presented here are 24 T cell receptor beta chains from one specimen sequenced in a study of T cell responses to AZD1222 COVID-19 vaccine. Sequenced by immunoSEQ multiplex PCR; TCRdb stores in-frame clones only, minus some. The data contain 130,000 or so clones, about 90% of them seen just once; the ten biggest clones take up about 4%. Sequencing was performed on peripheral blood, taken 28 days after the second AZD1222 dose. The receptors were sampled from an adult who received the AZD1222 COVID-19 vaccine.

This rearrangement joins TRBV24-1 to TRBJ2-5; a possible D gene is TRBD2 (6 bases). With 10 bases removed from V and 5 bases from J, the gap between germline ends came to 28 bases. This CDR3 comprises 17 residues. CDR1 and CDR2 (germline): KGHDR, SFDVKD. The CDR3 DNA reads TGTGCCACAAAAATACCCCCAGGGACTCCGACCGTGGAGACCCAGTACTTC. It encodes CATKIPPGTPTVETQYF.

V and J are TRBV4-1 and TRBJ2-5; 10 bases agree with TRBD2. The junction had 8 bases not matched to a gene; V was cut back by 5 bases and J by 2 bases. Germline CDR1 is MGHRA and CDR2 is YSYEKL. The CDR3 covers 16 residues. As DNA, the CDR3 is TGCGCCAGCAGCAAGTCCGGAGCGGGGGGGCAAGAGACCCAGTACTTC. Its protein is CASSKSGAGGQETQYF.

The chain employs TRBV5-8 and TRBJ1-5; D gene uncertain. Germline V gene sequence: CDR1 SGHTS, CDR2 YDEGEE. CDR3 size: 14 residues. V dropped 5 bases and J dropped 5 bases, with 14 bases sitting between them. The CDR3 region is CASRTHGPDQPQHF. DNA of the CDR3: TGTGCCAGCAGGACCCACGGGCCCGATCAGCCCCAGCATTTT.

The chain joins TRBV20-1 to TRBJ2-7, with 7 nucleotides matching TRBD1. Germline assignment: CDR1 DFQATT and CDR2 SNEGSKA (reference sequence). Trimming cost V 3 bases and J 2 bases; bases outside gene matches: 10. The CDR3 is 15 amino acids. The CDR3 nucleotides read TGCAGTGCTAGTGAGGGGGCAGGGCCAACCTACGAGCAGTACTTC. The encoded protein is CSASEGAGPTYEQYF.

The rearrangement joins TRBV21-1 to TRBJ2-1; TRBD1 was called by the table and not checked on the DNA. TRBV21-1 is a pseudogene. The length of the CDR3 is 18 residues. The CDR3: CASSTPFDRLGTYNEQFF. The CDR3 bases are TGTGCCAGCAGCACCCCTTTTGACAGGCTAGGGACCTACAATGAGCAGTTCTTC.

The chain has TRBV6-2 or TRBV6-3 and TRBJ1-5; D is undetermined. The CDR3 extends over 16 amino acids. Germline lookup yields CDR1 MNHEY and CDR2 SVGEGT. The ends were cut back, 0 bases at V and 1 base at J, with 10 bases in the middle. For the CDR3, the DNA is TGTGCCAGCAGTTACTCCATAATTGGGAGCAATCAGCCCCAGCATTTT. This gives the protein CASSYSIIGSNQPQHF.

In its sample, this clone was seen once. V usage is TRBV6-2 or TRBV6-3 and J usage is TRBJ1-1; D remains ambiguous. CDR3 length equals 12 residues. V was pared by 2 bases and J by 3 bases, with 4 bases between. The V gene's germline CDR1 is MNHEY and CDR2 SVGEGT. CDR3 protein: CASSYEYTEAFF. The CDR3 nucleotides are TGTGCCAGCAGTTACGAGTACACTGAAGCTTTCTTT.

V gene TRBV19 combines with J gene TRBJ2-5, with TRBD2 matching over 8 bases. CDR3 length: 15 amino acids. Trimming took 7 bases from V and 5 from J; bases not matched to a gene: 12. In germline, CDR1 is LNHDA, CDR2 SQIVND (reference sequence). CDR3 bases: TGTGCCAGTACCCAAAGAACGGGAGGGCATGAGACCCAGTACTTC. It codes for CASTQRTGGHETQYF.

The chain recombines TRBV6-8 with TRBJ2-3; 8 nucleotides align to TRBD2. Germline lookup yields CDR1 MNHGY and CDR2 SAAAGT. The CDR3 contains 16 residues. V shed 8 bases and J 9 bases; nucleotides not matched to a gene: 19. CDR3 nucleotide sequence: TGTGCCAGCGTATATACCACGGGGGGGCCCCGGGGGACGCAGTATTTT. Its protein product is CASVYTTGGPRGTQYF.

The chain combines TRBV11-3 with TRBJ2-1; TRBD1 matches 9 bases. CDR1 SGHNT and CDR2 YENEEA come from the germline V gene. With V trimmed by 5 bases and J by 8 bases, 10 bases remained unmatched. The CDR3 covers 15 residues. CDR3 in DNA: TGTGCCAGCAGCCTAAGGACAGGGGCCCTCGATGAGCAGTTCTTC. Residues: CASSLRTGALDEQFF.

V gene TRBV7-2 combines with J gene TRBJ2-1; D is undetermined. CDR1 is SGHTA, CDR2 FQGNSA, per germline. This CDR3 is 17 amino acids long. The germline V and J ends were trimmed by 1 base and 3 bases, with 16 bases remaining between them. CDR3 bases: TGTGCCAGCAGCTTAGGATTAGCTCGGGCTGGCTACAATGAGCAGTTCTTC. Its protein product is CASSLGLARAGYNEQFF. The full variable domain, its missing parts supplied by reference TRBV7-2 and TRBJ2-1, is GAGVSQSPSNKVTEKGKDVELRCDPISGHTALYWYRQSLGQGLEFLIYFQGNSAPDKSGLPSDRFSAERTGGSVSTLTIQRTQQEDSAVYLCASSLGLARAGYNEQFFGPGTRLTVL.

This clone is categorized as large. The chain recombines TRBV11-2 with TRBJ2-1; tentatively, D is TRBD2 (6 bases). Per germline, CDR1 SGHAT and CDR2 FQNNGV. Trimming cost V 11 bases and J 4 bases, with 15 bases left between them. This CDR3 is 13 amino acids long. CDR3 sequence: CACAGTPYNEQFF. Written as DNA, the CDR3 is TGTGCCTGCGCCGGGACTCCTTACAATGAGCAGTTCTTC.

V and J are TRBV28 and TRBJ1-5; 10 nucleotides line up with TRBD1. The germline V gene encodes CDR1 MDHEN and CDR2 SYDVKM. This CDR3 is 17 amino acids long. Trimming at V came to 6 bases and at J to 3 bases, leaving 11 bases not matched to a gene. CDR3 nucleotides: TGTGCCAGCAGAGACCCAGACAGGGGGCACCCCAATCAGCCCCAGCATTTT. Its translation is CASRDPDRGHPNQPQHF.

In this sample, this clone turned up once. This CDR3 is CASSMPYRDLYEQYF. Written as DNA, the CDR3 is TGTGCCAGTAGTATGCCCTACAGGGACCTCTACGAGCAGTACTTC. This rearrangement joins TRBV19 to TRBJ2-7; TRBD1 is a possible D gene (6 bases). Trimming pared 3 bases from V and 3 bases from J, leaving 15 bases between. Germline assignment: CDR1 LNHDA and CDR2 SQIVND (reference sequence). The CDR3 runs to 15 residues.

The J gene is TRBJ1-5, the V gene TRBV7-9; D call uncertain. Germline CDR1 is SEHNR and CDR2 is FQNEAQ (reference sequence). Between the trimmed V and J ends, which lost 4 bases and 10 bases, there was a span of 14 bases. The CDR3 has 13 residues. The CDR3 coding sequence is TGTGCCAGCAGCTCCTCTGGTTCCCGCCCCCAGCATTTT. Protein: CASSSSGSRPQHF.

V is TRBV7-8 and J is TRBJ2-3; D possibly corresponds to TRBD2 (5 bases). Between the trimmed V and J ends, which lost 1 base and 5 bases, there was a span of 19 bases. Germline loops: CDR1 SGHVS, CDR2 FQNEAQ. This CDR3 spans 17 amino acids. The chain's CDR3 is CASSLVLAGGRRDTQYF. CDR3 bases: TGTGCCAGCAGCTTAGTTCTGGCGGGCGGGCGGAGAGATACGCAGTATTTT.

The J gene is TRBJ2-5, the V gene TRBV27; TRBD1 matches 12 bases. The V and J ends lost 6 bases and 5 bases, in that order; junction bases with no gene match: 7. From germline, CDR1 is MNHEY and CDR2 SMNVEV (reference sequence). The CDR3 runs to 15 residues. The CDR3 coding sequence is TGTGCCAGCAGCGCCGGGACAGGGGGCTGGGAGACCCAGTACTTC. Translating it yields CASSAGTGGWETQYF.

This clone was seen once. This sequence joins TRBV4-1 and TRBJ2-4; a possible D gene is TRBD2 (5 bases). Trimming cost V 1 base and J 4 bases, with 5 bases left between them. This CDR3 has 13 amino acids. The V gene's germline CDR1 is MGHRA and CDR2 YSYEKL. CDR3 sequence (DNA): TGCGCCAGCAGCCAAGGGGAGAAAAACATTCAGTACTTC. Translating it yields CASSQGEKNIQYF.

J is TRBJ1-3 and V is TRBV5-1, with D possibly TRBD1 on 6 matching bases. This CDR3 has 15 residues. CDR1 is SGHRS and CDR2 is YFSETQ in the germline V gene. The ends were cut back, 4 bases at V and 1 base at J, with 12 bases in the middle. DNA for the CDR3: TGCGCCAGCAGCCCGGGACATCTATCTGGAAACACCATATATTTT. This translates into CASSPGHLSGNTIYF. Filled out from reference TRBV5-1 and TRBJ1-3, the complete variable domain reads KAGVTQTPRYLIKTRGQQVTLSCSPISGHRSVSWYQQTPGQGLQFLFEYFSETQRNKGNFPGRFSGRQFSNSRSEMNVSTLELGDSALYLCASSPGHLSGNTIYFGEGSWLTVV.

This clone has only a few counts. The gene calls are TRBV28 and TRBJ1-1, with 8 bases lining up with TRBD1. J lost 4 bases, V lost 6 bases, and 10 bases had no gene match. The CDR3 length is 15 residues. The V gene's germline CDR1 is MDHEN and CDR2 SYDVKM. The CDR3 reads CASSQPGGEGTEAFF. DNA of the CDR3: TGTGCCAGCAGCCAGCCAGGGGGCGAGGGCACTGAAGCTTTCTTT.

This clone was found once. Other nucleotide sequences in the sample specify the same CDR3. The chain couples TRBV28 to TRBJ1-1; D is unresolved. This CDR3 contains 13 residues. CDR1 is MDHEN, CDR2 SYDVKM, per germline. V dropped 3 bases and J dropped 1 base, with 6 bases sitting between them. The CDR3 DNA reads TGTGCCAGCAGTTTGCGTCGGAACACTGAAGCTTTCTTT. Residues: CASSLRRNTEAFF. The full variable domain, rest sourced from reference TRBV28 and TRBJ1-1, is DVKVTQSSRYLVKRTGEKVFLECVQDMDHENMFWYRQDPGLGLRLIYFSYDVKMKEKGDIPEGYSVSREKKERFSLILESASTNQTSMYLCASSLRRNTEAFFGQGTRLTVV.

This clone came up a few times. The CDR3 sequence: CASSKTGENTEAFF. The DNA for the CDR3 is TGTGCCAGCAGTAAGACAGGGGAGAACACTGAAGCTTTCTTT. This chain links TRBV6-5 with TRBJ1-1; 8 nucleotides line up with TRBD1. The CDR3 totals 14 residues. Germline V lookup: CDR1 MNHEY, CDR2 SVGAGI. The J segment lost 1 base and the V segment lost 5 bases, leaving 3 bases of the junction unmatched.

The rearrangement joins TRBV19 to TRBJ1-2; D not resolved. From germline, CDR1 is LNHDA and CDR2 SQIVND (reference sequence). With 7 bases removed from V and 2 bases from J, the gap between germline ends came to 11 bases. This CDR3 is built from 13 residues. CDR3 protein: CASTPRGNYGYTF. The CDR3 DNA follows: TGTGCCAGTACCCCCCGGGGAAACTATGGCTACACCTTC.

The chain joins TRBV5-1 to TRBJ1-1; TRBD1 is a possible D gene (5 bases). Looked up from germline, CDR1 is SGHRS and CDR2 is YFSETQ. Trimming shortened V by 3 bases and J by 5 bases, and 14 bases separated the two germline ends. The CDR3 has 14 amino acids. The CDR3 loop is CASSSPRGETEAFF. DNA of the CDR3: TGCGCCAGCAGCTCCCCGAGGGGTGAGACTGAAGCTTTCTTT.